This TCR beta chain was sequenced for a study of identical twins. Study findings and constraints: Models underestimated TCR alpha sharing (out-of-frame) in monozygotic twins. Partial confounding of zero-insertion analyses by invariant MAIT and iNKT cells was possible. Shared out-of-frame alpha sequences (those common to twins) showed excess low generation probability.

This clonotype was found many times. Its matching antigen is unknown. A universal primer site came from template switching; cDNA carried unique molecular identifiers. Via MiXCR, TCRdb re-called the 5' RACE reads, giving one row per CDR3 protein. There are about 530,000 distinct CDR3 sequences in the sample; roughly 15% occur only once, and nearly 0.45% lies in the top ten. V gave up 5 bases and J gave up 8 bases, with 9 bases separating them. This CDR3 has 12 residues. In addition, the sample was reused for a study of yellow fever vaccine responses in identical twins.

Material: CD4+ T cells sorted from blood. The chain couples TRBV12-3 or TRBV12-4 to TRBJ1-4, with D tentatively TRBD1 (6 bases). This TCR came from a woman under 30 in good health. CDR3 sequence reads: CASSRTVEKLFF. The CDR3 coding sequence is TGTGCCAGCAGTCGGACAGTCGAAAAACTGTTTTTT.